This passage covers 7 T cell receptor beta chains from one sample sequenced in a study of blood T cells in healthy people across ages. Primed by a sample-barcoded 5' primer and a J-beta primer mix, a second PCR proceeded for roughly 6 to 12 cycles. TCRdb redid the calling of the 5' RACE reads with MiXCR, one entry per CDR3 protein. The sample lists roughly 500,000 distinct CDR3 sequences; roughly 28% were seen once. Sequences were obtained from blood. The origin of the receptors is a woman in her seventies in good health.

Only a few counts were recorded for this clonotype. This rearrangement joins TRBV12-5 to TRBJ1-4, with unresolved D. The CDR3 has 16 amino acids. Per germline, CDR1 LGHNT and CDR2 FRNRAP. Trimming pared 2 bases from V and 5 bases from J, leaving 15 bases between. The CDR3 protein is CASGLTSGRPNEKLFF. The CDR3 nucleotides are TGTGCTAGTGGTTTGACTTCCGGGAGGCCGAATGAAAAACTGTTTTTT.

Comment on this clonotype: The junction and the germline gene differ at one end; a read error may be behind it. The chain couples TRBV30 to TRBJ2-5; D tentatively reads TRBD1 or TRBD2 (5 bases each). Germline V gene lookup returns CDR1 GTSNPN and CDR2 SVGIG (reference sequence). This CDR3 contains 13 residues. CDR3 in DNA: TGTGCCTGGAGTGTACAGGTCAGGGAGACCCAGCACTTC. It specifies CAWSVQVRETQHF.

The gene calls are TRBV4-2 and TRBJ2-1, with D perhaps assigned TRBD1 or TRBD2 (5 bases each). The J call is uncertain, as TRBJ2-7 better fits the DNA end. The CDR3 contains 16 residues. Germline V gene lookup returns CDR1 LGHNA and CDR2 YNFKEQ. The CDR3 DNA reads as TGTGCCAGCAGCCAAGAAACAGGCGGGCTCCTTAGGGAGCAGTACTTC. Translating it yields CASSQETGGLLREQYF.

This clonotype occurred a few times. The V and J genes are TRBV4-2 and TRBJ2-7, with TRBD2 as a possible D gene (5 bases). Germline lookup yields CDR1 LGHNA and CDR2 YNFKEQ. V shed 0 bases and J shed 2 bases, with 17 bases lying between them. CDR3 length: 17 amino acids. The CDR3 spells CASSQDSTRGGAYEQYF. The CDR3 bases are TGTGCCAGCAGCCAAGATAGTACCCGTGGAGGCGCCTACGAGCAGTACTTC.

This clonotype was observed a few times. The CDR3 loop reads CASSPGSFVYEQYF. The CDR3 coding sequence is TGTGCCAGCAGCCCGGGTTCGTTTGTCTACGAGCAGTACTTC. This chain connects TRBV4-2 to TRBJ2-7; no firm D call. CDR3 length: 14 amino acids. The V end lost 4 bases, the J end lost 3 bases, and 13 bases lay between the germline ends. Germline-derived CDR1 and CDR2 are LGHNA and YNFKEQ.

This clonotype has a handful of counts. The chain carries TRBV5-1 and TRBJ2-5; D is perhaps TRBD1 (6 bases). With 6 bases removed from V and 3 bases from J, the gap between germline ends came to 15 bases. The CDR3 spans 14 residues. Germline CDR1 and CDR2: SGHRS and YFSETQ. Here the CDR3 DNA reads TGCGCCAGCATGCCGGGACAACAGAAAGAGACCCAGTACTTC. Its translation: CASMPGQQKETQYF.

This clonotype was counted ten times or more. J is TRBJ1-2 and V is TRBV7-9; 8 bases map to TRBD1. The CDR3 runs to 16 residues. Germline V gene data show CDR1 as SEHNR and CDR2 as FQNEAQ (reference sequence). V lost 7 bases, J lost 4 bases, and 14 bases stayed unmatched. The DNA of the CDR3 is TGTGCCAGCAACACCCGGACAGGGACTATGAGCTATGGCTACACCTTC. Protein: CASNTRTGTMSYGYTF.